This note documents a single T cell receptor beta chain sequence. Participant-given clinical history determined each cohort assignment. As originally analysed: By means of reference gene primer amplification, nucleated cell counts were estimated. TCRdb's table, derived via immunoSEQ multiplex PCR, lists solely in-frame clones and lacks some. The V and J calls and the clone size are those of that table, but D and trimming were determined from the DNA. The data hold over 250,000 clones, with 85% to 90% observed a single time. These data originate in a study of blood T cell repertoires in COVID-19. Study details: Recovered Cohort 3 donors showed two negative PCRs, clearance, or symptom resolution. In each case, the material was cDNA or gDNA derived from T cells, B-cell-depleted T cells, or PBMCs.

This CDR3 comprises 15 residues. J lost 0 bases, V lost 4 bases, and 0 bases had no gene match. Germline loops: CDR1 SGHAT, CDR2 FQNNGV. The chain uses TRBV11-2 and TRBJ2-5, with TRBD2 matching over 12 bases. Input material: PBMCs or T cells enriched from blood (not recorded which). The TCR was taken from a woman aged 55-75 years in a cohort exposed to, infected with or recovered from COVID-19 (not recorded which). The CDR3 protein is CASSWTSGDQETQYF. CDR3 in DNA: TGTGCCAGCAGCTGGACTAGCGGGGACCAAGAGACCCAGTACTTC. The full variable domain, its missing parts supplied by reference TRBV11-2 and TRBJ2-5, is EAGVAQSPRYKIIEKRQSVAFWCNPISGHATLYWYQQILGQGPKLLIQFQNNGVVDDSQLPKDRFSAERLKGVDSTLKIQPAKLEDSAVYLCASSWTSGDQETQYFGPGTRLLVL.